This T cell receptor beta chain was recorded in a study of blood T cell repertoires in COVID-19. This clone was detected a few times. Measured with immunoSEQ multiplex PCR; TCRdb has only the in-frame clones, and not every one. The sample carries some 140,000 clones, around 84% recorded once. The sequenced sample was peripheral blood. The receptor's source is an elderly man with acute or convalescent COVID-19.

The CDR3 DNA sequence: TGCGCCAGCAGCTCCCCCGGGACATTGAACACCGGGGAGCTGTTTTTT. Translated, it gives CASSSPGTLNTGELFF. V and J are TRBV5-1 and TRBJ2-2, with D possibly TRBD1 on 6 matching bases. Germline V lookup: CDR1 SGHRS, CDR2 YFSETQ. Trimming took 3 bases from V and 1 from J, leaving 13 bases between them. The CDR3 runs to 16 residues. Looking up the rest from reference TRBV5-1 and TRBJ2-2 gives the full variable domain: KAGVTQTPRYLIKTRGQQVTLSCSPISGHRSVSWYQQTPGQGLQFLFEYFSETQRNKGNFPGRFSGRQFSNSRSEMNVSTLELGDSALYLCASSSPGTLNTGELFFGEGSRLTVL.